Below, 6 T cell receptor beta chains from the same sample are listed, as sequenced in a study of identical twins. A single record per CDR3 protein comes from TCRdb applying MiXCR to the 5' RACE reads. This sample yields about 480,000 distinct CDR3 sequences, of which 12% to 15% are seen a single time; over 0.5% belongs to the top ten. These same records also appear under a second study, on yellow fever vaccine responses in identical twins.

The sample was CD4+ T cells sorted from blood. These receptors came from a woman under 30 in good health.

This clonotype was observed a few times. The CDR3 here is CATRTGAYEQYF. The CDR3 DNA follows: TGTGCCACCCGGACAGGGGCCTACGAGCAGTACTTC. The chain combines TRBV25-1 with TRBJ2-7; 9 bases line up with TRBD1. This CDR3 spans 12 amino acids. Looked up from germline, CDR1 is MGHDK and CDR2 is SYGVNS. Trimming cost V 10 bases and J 2 bases; bases outside gene matches: 3.

Written as DNA, the CDR3 is TGTGCCAGCAGTGCCCTGGGACGGGCGCAGTACTTC. It codes for CASSALGRAQYF. The chain combines TRBV2 with TRBJ2-4; D could derive from TRBD1 or TRBD2 (5 bases each). This CDR3 comprises 12 residues. CDR1 is SNHLY, CDR2 FYNNEI, per germline. V gave up 4 bases and J gave up 13 bases, with 14 bases separating them.

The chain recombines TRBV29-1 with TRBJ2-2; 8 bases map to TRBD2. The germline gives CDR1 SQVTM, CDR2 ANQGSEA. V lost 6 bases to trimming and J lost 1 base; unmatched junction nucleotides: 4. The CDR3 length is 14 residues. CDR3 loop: CSVGLAGNTGELFF. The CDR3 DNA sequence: TGCAGCGTCGGACTAGCCGGGAACACCGGGGAGCTGTTTTTT.

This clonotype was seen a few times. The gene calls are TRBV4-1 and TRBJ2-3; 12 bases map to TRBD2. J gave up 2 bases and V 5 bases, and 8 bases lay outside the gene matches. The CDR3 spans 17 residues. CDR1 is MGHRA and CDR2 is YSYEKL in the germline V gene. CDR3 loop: CASSTYGTSGSTDTQYF. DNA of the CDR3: TGCGCCAGCAGCACCTACGGGACTAGCGGGTCCACAGATACGCAGTATTTT.

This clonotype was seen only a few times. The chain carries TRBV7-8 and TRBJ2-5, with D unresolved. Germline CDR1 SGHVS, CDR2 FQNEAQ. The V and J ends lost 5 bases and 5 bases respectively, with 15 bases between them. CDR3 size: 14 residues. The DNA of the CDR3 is TGTGCCAGCAGCCCCGCGGCCCCCCCCGAGACCCAGTACTTC. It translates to CASSPAAPPETQYF.

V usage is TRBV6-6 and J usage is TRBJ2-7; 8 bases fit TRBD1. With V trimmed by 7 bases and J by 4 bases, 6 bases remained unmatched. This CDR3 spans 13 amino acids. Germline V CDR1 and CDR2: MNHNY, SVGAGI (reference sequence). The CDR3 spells CASKPGGGYEQYF. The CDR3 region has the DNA TGTGCCAGCAAGCCAGGGGGCGGTTACGAGCAGTACTTC.